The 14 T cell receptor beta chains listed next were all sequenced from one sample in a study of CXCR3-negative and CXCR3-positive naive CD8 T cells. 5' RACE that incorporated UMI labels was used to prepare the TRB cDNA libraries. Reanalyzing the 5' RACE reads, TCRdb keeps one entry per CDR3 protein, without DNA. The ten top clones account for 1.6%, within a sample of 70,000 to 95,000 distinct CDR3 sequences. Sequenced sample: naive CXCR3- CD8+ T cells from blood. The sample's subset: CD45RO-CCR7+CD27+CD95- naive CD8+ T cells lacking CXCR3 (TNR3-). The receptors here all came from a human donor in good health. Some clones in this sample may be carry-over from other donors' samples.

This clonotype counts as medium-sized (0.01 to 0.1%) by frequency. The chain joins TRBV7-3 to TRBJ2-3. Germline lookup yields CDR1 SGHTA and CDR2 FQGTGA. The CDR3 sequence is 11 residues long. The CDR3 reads CASSPTDTQYF.

The CDR3 sequence: CASSPAGQNYGYTF. The chain couples TRBV7-9 to TRBJ1-2; TCRdb selects TRBD1, and the lack of DNA leaves this call unchecked. The CDR3 is 14 residues long. The germline CDR1 and CDR2 sequences are SEHNR and FQNEAQ (reference sequence).

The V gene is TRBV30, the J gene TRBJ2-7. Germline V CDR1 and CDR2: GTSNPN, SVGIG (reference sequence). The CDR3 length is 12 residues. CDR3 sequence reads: CAWRMFRNEQYF.

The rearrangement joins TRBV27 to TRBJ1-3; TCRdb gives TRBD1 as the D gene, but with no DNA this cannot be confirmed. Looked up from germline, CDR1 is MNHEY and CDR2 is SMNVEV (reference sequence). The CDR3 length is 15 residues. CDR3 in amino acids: CASSPAGLAGNTIYF.

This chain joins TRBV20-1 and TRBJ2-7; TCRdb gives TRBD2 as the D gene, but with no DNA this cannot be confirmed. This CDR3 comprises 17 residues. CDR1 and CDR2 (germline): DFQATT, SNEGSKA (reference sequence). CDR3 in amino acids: CSASLDSEGARLYEQNF.

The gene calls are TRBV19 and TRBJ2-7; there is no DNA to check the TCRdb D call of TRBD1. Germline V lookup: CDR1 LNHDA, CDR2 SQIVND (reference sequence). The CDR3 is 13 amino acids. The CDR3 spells CASSTDGTYEQYF.

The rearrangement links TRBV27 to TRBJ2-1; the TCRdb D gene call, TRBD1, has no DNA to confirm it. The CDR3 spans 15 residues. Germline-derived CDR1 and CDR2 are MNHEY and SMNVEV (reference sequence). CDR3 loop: CASSPGQNIYNEQFF.

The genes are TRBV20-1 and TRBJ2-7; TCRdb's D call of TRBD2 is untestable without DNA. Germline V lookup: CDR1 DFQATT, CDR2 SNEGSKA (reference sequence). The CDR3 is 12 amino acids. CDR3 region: CSARARLGEQYF.

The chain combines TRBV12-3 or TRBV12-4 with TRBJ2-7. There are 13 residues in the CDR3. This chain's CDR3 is CASSLELSYEQYF.

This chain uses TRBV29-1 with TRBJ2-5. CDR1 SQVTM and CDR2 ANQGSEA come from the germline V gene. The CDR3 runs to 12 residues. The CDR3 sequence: CSVVSVGETQYF.

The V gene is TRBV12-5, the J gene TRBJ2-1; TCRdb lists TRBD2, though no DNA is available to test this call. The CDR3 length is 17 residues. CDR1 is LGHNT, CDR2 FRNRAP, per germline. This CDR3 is CASGAPGTSGGHNEQFF.

Here the CDR3 reads CASSDLVHQPQETQYF. The chain employs TRBV28 and TRBJ2-5. The CDR3 totals 16 residues. The germline gives CDR1 MDHEN, CDR2 SYDVKM.

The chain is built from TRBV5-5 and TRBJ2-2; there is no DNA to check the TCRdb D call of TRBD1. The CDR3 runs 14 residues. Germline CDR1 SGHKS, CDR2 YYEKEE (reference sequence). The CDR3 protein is CASTLMSGTGELFF.

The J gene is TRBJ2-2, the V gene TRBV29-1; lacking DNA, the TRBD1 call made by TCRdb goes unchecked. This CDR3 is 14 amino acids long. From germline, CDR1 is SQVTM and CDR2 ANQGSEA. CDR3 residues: CSVEGQPNTGELFF.